Presented here are 15 T cell receptor beta chains from one specimen sequenced in a study of esophageal squamous cell carcinoma under preoperative chemotherapy (dated by TCRdb to 2017 to 2018). The time point label corresponds to: after preoperative PTX-NDP chemotherapy. The library was obtained by PCR. This sample was sequenced with a HiSeq X Ten. TCRdb handled the public reads itself, with Q25 trimming in fastp and clone calling in MiXCR, and kept productive beta chains. Rows are combined by CDR3 protein, so each entry shows the most common genes and DNA. This sample holds 34,000 or so distinct CDR3 sequences; less than 65% were observed only once. The ten most abundant clones make up roughly 25% of the sample. This specimen was collected from a patient given preoperative chemotherapy. The receptors here all came from a human donor with esophageal squamous cell carcinoma. The donor label of this sample is uncertain.

The chain carries TRBV7-6 and TRBJ2-5, with D maybe TRBD2 (7 bases). The CDR3 spans 14 residues. Germline V gives CDR1 SGHVS, CDR2 FNYEAQ. The CDR3 here is CAGIGGRVQETQYF. DNA of the CDR3: TGTGCGGGCATCGGGGGGCGGGTCCAAGAGACCCAGTACTTC.

Comment on this clonotype: The junction does not match germline at one end; this may be a read error. The V call is TRBV7-8, the J call TRBJ2-3; D tentatively fits TRBD1 or TRBD2 (5 bases each). This CDR3 contains 16 residues. Germline CDR1 SGHVS, CDR2 FQNEAQ. DNA of the CDR3: TGTGTCAGCAGCCGCCTCGGGGCGGCGAGCACAGAGACGCAGTTTTTT. Amino acids: CVSSRLGAASTETQFF.

This clonotype turned up a few times. This chain uses TRBV23-1 with TRBJ1-2; D gene uncertain. TRBV23-1 is noted as an ORF with a role that remains uncertain. Deletions cut 8 bases from V and 5 bases from J, with 21 bases between. The CDR3 contains 15 residues. CDR3 amino acids: CASREPGSRGYGYTF. The CDR3, as DNA: TGCGCCAGCCGCGAGCCGGGGTCCCGAGGGTATGGCTACACCTTC.

This clonotype was seen ten or more times. V gene TRBV6-2 or TRBV6-3 combines with J gene TRBJ2-1; 7 positions match TRBD1. The CDR3 has 14 residues. Germline V gene data show CDR1 as MNHEY and CDR2 as SVGEGT. V dropped 5 bases and J dropped 10; count of bases not matched to a gene: 11. CDR3 DNA sequence: TGTGCCAGCAGTGAATCGACAGGGTTCTACGAGCAGTTCTTC. It encodes CASSESTGFYEQFF.

The V and J genes are TRBV7-2 and TRBJ2-4; 12 positions agree with TRBD2. This CDR3 has 19 residues. Trimming removed 5 bases from V and 13 bases from J; junction bases left unmatched: 24. The germline CDR1 and CDR2 sequences are SGHTA and FQGNSA. CDR3 region: CASSQYGTSGLRSTDTQYF. The CDR3 DNA reads as TGTGCCAGCAGCCAATACGGGACTAGCGGGCTGCGAAGCACAGACACGCAGTACTTC.

With respect to this clonotype: At one end, the junction sequence differs from germline, possibly due to a read error. This rearrangement joins TRBV7-2 to TRBJ2-3; TRBD2 is a possible D gene (6 bases). Germline assignment: CDR1 SGHTA and CDR2 FQGNSA. The CDR3 runs to 17 residues. The CDR3 nucleotides read TGTGCCAGCAGCTTGGGCGTCGGGACTGTAAGAACAGATACGCAGTTTTTT. Encoded protein: CASSLGVGTVRTDTQFF.

The chain recombines TRBV11-3 with TRBJ2-4; the D gene is possibly TRBD1 (6 bases). This CDR3 has 15 amino acids. Germline V gene lookup returns CDR1 SGHNT and CDR2 YENEEA. Trimming pared 3 bases from V and 13 bases from J, leaving 22 bases between. CDR3 bases: TGTGCCAGCAGCTTTGGGGGCCGTGGCGCAGACACCCAGTACTTC. This translates into CASSFGGRGADTQYF.

V and J are TRBV5-1 and TRBJ2-3; TRBD2 matches at 12 bases. Germline-derived CDR1 and CDR2 are SGHRS and YFSETQ. Unmatched junction bases numbered 8, after V lost 7 bases and J lost 2 bases. The CDR3 has 16 amino acids. This CDR3 is CASGKTSGGITDTQYF. The DNA for the CDR3 is TGCGCCAGCGGGAAGACTAGCGGGGGCATCACAGATACGCAGTATTTT.

The J gene is TRBJ2-3, the V gene TRBV19; unclear D gene. The germline V gene has CDR1 LNHDA and CDR2 SQIVND (reference sequence). CDR3 length: 13 residues. V was cut by 6 bases and J by 0 bases, with 7 bases left in between. CDR3 protein: CASRGKSTDTQYF. DNA of the CDR3: TGTGCCAGTAGGGGCAAGAGCACAGATACGCAGTATTTT. The whole variable domain, filled in from reference TRBV19 and TRBJ2-3, reads DGGITQSPKYLFRKEGQNVTLSCEQNLNHDAMYWYRQDPGQGLRLIYYSQIVNDFQKGDIAEGYSVSREKKESFPLTVTSAQKNPTAFYLCASRGKSTDTQYFGPGTRLTVL.

The table lists this clonotype with many counts. V and J are TRBV7-9 and TRBJ2-1, with D possibly called TRBD1 or TRBD2 (5 bases each). V shed 5 bases and J shed 4 bases, with 12 bases lying between them. CDR3 length equals 14 residues. CDR1 and CDR2 (germline): SEHNR, FQNEAQ (reference sequence). The CDR3 DNA sequence: TGTGCCAGCAGCCCGGGGCCGGGATACAATGAGCAGTTCTTC. Translation gives CASSPGPGYNEQFF.

The chain joins TRBV10-1 to TRBJ2-1; 8 bases align to TRBD2. Per the germline V gene, CDR1 is WNHNN and CDR2 is SYGVQD (reference sequence). The CDR3 is made up of 15 amino acids. V was pared by 0 bases and J by 10 bases, with 8 bases of the junction left unmatched. The CDR3 spells CASSESVIAGYEQFF. In nucleotides, the CDR3 is TGCGCCAGCAGTGAGTCGGTAATAGCGGGATACGAGCAGTTCTTC.

To note about this clonotype: With a much larger clone just one base away, this may be a read error. The chain has TRBV11-1 and TRBJ2-1; 11 bases match TRBD2. Per germline, CDR1 SGHAT and CDR2 FQDESV (reference sequence). There are 15 residues in the CDR3. The CDR3, as DNA: TGTGCCAGCAGCCCCGGGACTAGCGGTTACAATGAGCGGTTCTTC. Protein: CASSPGTSGYNERFF.

This clonotype has at least ten counts. A much larger clone differs by one base, so this may be a read error. The chain is built from TRBV7-2 and TRBJ2-1, with TRBD2 matching 12 bases. CDR3 length equals 18 residues. Germline CDR1 is SGHTA and CDR2 is FQGNSA. The junction had 20 bases not matched to a gene; V was cut back by 4 bases and J by 13 bases. CDR3 region: CASSSRLAGAPAEQTQFF. The CDR3 DNA follows: TGTGCCAGCAGCTCCAGACTAGCGGGGGCCCCGGCTGAGCAGACCCAGTTCTTC.

The sample holds a few counts of this clonotype. The V and J genes are TRBV7-2 and TRBJ2-3; D is ambiguous. The CDR3 consists of 18 residues. The germline V and J ends were trimmed by 3 bases and 4 bases, with 23 bases remaining between them. Germline CDR1 is SGHTA and CDR2 is FQGNSA. The CDR3 DNA reads TGTGCCAGCAGCTTCCTTAGAAATTTCCCGTCTAGGGCAGATACGCAGTATTTT. This translates into CASSFLRNFPSRADTQYF. The variable domain in full, with the rest retrieved from reference TRBV7-2 and TRBJ2-3, is GAGVSQSPSNKVTEKGKDVELRCDPISGHTALYWYRQSLGQGLEFLIYFQGNSAPDKSGLPSDRFSAERTGGSVSTLTIQRTQQEDSAVYLCASSFLRNFPSRADTQYFGPGTRLTVL.

The chain has TRBV7-8 and TRBJ2-2, with D maybe TRBD2 (7 bases). The J call may be incorrect, as the DNA end agrees better with TRBJ2-3. This CDR3 spans 16 amino acids. Germline lookup yields CDR1 SGHVS and CDR2 FQNEAQ. This chain's CDR3 is CASSRLGGVNTGEQYF. Written as DNA, the CDR3 is TGTGCCAGCAGCCGCCTAGGGGGGGTAAACACCGGTGAGCAGTATTTT.